A single sample gave rise to the 16 T cell receptor beta chains below, sequenced in a study of beta chain features in type 1 diabetes. Study observations and caveats: Shorter TCRB CDR3s, moderately but significantly so, marked every one of the four CD4+ subsets in Type 1 diabetes patients.

These receptors' targets are unknown. cDNA synthesis used the whole RNA isolate, giving expressed TCRB sequences. The protocol was immunoSEQ multiplex PCR, while the TCRdb copy is restricted to in-frame clones and leaves out a portion. Seen here are more than 120,000 clones, more than 10% observed once, and the top ten hold less than 1.5%. The sample consisted of central memory CD4+ T cells from blood. Source of these receptors: a man aged 18 to 35 with type 1 diabetes.

The gene calls are TRBV9 and TRBJ2-2, with 8 bases that match TRBD2. V dropped 0 bases and J dropped 2; count of bases not matched to a gene: 3. Looked up from germline, CDR1 is SGDLS and CDR2 is YYNGEE. The CDR3 sequence is 16 residues long. CDR3 sequence (DNA): TGTGCCAGCAGCGTAGCTGGGACTAGTAACACCGGGGAGCTGTTTTTT. It encodes CASSVAGTSNTGELFF.

This clone was seen more than once but under ten times. The chain recombines TRBV30 with TRBJ2-5, with TRBD1 identical over 8 bases. This CDR3 region has 15 residues. Germline values: CDR1 GTSNPN, CDR2 SVGIG (reference sequence). V lost 3 bases and J lost 5; bases outside the gene matches: 11. CDR3 sequence: CAWSARTGPVETQYF. CDR3 nucleotides: TGTGCCTGGAGCGCCCGGACAGGGCCCGTGGAGACCCAGTACTTC.

This clone was observed a handful of times. The V call is TRBV28, the J call TRBJ1-2; possibly TRBD1 for D (6 bases). The CDR3 consists of 11 residues. The V end was cut by 6 bases, the J end by 8 bases, with 10 bases between. Germline values: CDR1 MDHEN, CDR2 SYDVKM. CDR3 protein: CASSTGFGYTF. The CDR3 DNA follows: TGTGCCAGCAGCACAGGGTTCGGCTACACCTTC.

This clone was seen a handful of times. V usage is TRBV6-1 and J usage is TRBJ2-3; the match to TRBD1 covers 7 bases. The V segment lost 5 bases and the J segment 4 bases; nucleotides outside the gene matches: 6. The germline V gene has CDR1 MNHNS and CDR2 SASEGT. This CDR3 region has 14 residues. This chain's CDR3 is CASSPDRVSDTQYF. In nucleotides, the CDR3 is TGTGCCAGCAGTCCCGACAGGGTGTCAGATACGCAGTATTTT.

This clone showed up just a few times. The CDR3 region is CASTETGLEDNEQFF. CDR3 DNA: TGTGCCAGCACCGAGACAGGCCTTGAGGACAATGAGCAGTTCTTC. The V and J genes are TRBV6-5 and TRBJ2-1; D possibly corresponds to TRBD1 (6 bases). Trimming removed 7 bases from V and 5 bases from J, with 18 bases in between. CDR3 length: 15 amino acids. Per the germline V gene, CDR1 is MNHEY and CDR2 is SVGAGI.

This clone was seen a few times. This chain joins TRBV18 and TRBJ2-1, with D unresolved. There are 14 residues in the CDR3. CDR1 KGHSH and CDR2 LQKENI come from the germline V gene. V gave up 3 bases and J gave up 6 bases, with 12 bases separating them. The CDR3 protein is CASSPMAGANEQFF. The CDR3 DNA is TGTGCCAGCTCACCCATGGCAGGTGCCAATGAGCAGTTCTTC.

V and J are TRBV6-5 and TRBJ2-3, with D possibly TRBD2 on 5 matching bases. Germline CDR1 is MNHEY and CDR2 is SVGAGI. CDR3 length: 15 amino acids. The ends were cut back, 6 bases at V and 0 bases at J, with 13 bases in the middle. The CDR3, as DNA: TGTGCCAGCAGCTCACGGGGTCTTAGCACAGATACGCAGTATTTT. Encoded protein: CASSSRGLSTDTQYF.

The chain is built from TRBV19 and TRBJ2-1; 10 nucleotides line up with TRBD2. Germline V CDR1 and CDR2: LNHDA, SQIVND (reference sequence). The V gene end was trimmed by 0 bases and the J gene end by 4 bases; junction bases not matched to a gene: 3. The CDR3 loop spans 16 amino acids. The CDR3 here is CASSIELAGEYNEQFF. DNA of the CDR3: TGTGCCAGTAGTATAGAGCTAGCGGGGGAGTACAATGAGCAGTTCTTC.

The CDR3 sequence is CSVLQVSNYGYTF. DNA of the CDR3: TGCAGCGTTCTACAGGTTTCTAACTATGGCTACACCTTC. This sequence joins TRBV29-1 and TRBJ1-2, with D possibly matching TRBD1 (5 bases). Deletions cut 5 bases from V and 0 bases from J, with 10 bases between. The CDR3 spans 13 residues. Per germline, CDR1 SQVTM and CDR2 ANQGSEA.

The chain carries TRBV5-4 and TRBJ1-1, with 8 bases matching TRBD1. The J segment lost 1 base and the V segment lost 4 bases, leaving 3 bases of the junction unmatched. This CDR3 has 14 residues. Germline CDR1 reads SGHNT; CDR2 reads YYREEE (reference sequence). CDR3 sequence reads: CASSPGQGNTEAFF. The CDR3 DNA sequence: TGTGCCAGCAGCCCCGGACAGGGGAACACTGAAGCTTTCTTT. Supplemented by reference TRBV5-4 and TRBJ1-1, the full variable domain reads ETGVTQSPTHLIKTRGQQVTLRCSSQSGHNTVSWYQQALGQGPQFIFQYYREEENGRGNFPPRFSGLQFPNYSSELNVNALELDDSALYLCASSPGQGNTEAFFGQGTRLTVV.

This clone turned up a few times. The chain recombines TRBV28 with TRBJ1-1; D is undetermined. CDR1 MDHEN and CDR2 SYDVKM come from the germline V gene. CDR3 length equals 11 residues. V was trimmed by 6 bases and J by 8 bases, leaving 10 bases between them. This CDR3 reads CASSTIREAFF. DNA for the CDR3: TGTGCCAGCAGCACTATACGAGAAGCTTTCTTT.

Worth noting for this clone: This sample also contains other DNA sequences that code for the same CDR3. This chain links TRBV29-1 with TRBJ1-1; D remains unclear. Germline-derived CDR1 and CDR2 are SQVTM and ANQGSEA. The CDR3 is 12 residues long. The ends were cut back, 4 bases at V and 0 bases at J, with 6 bases in the middle. As DNA, the CDR3 is TGCAGCGTTGGGCGGATGAACACTGAAGCTTTCTTT. It specifies CSVGRMNTEAFF.

This clone was observed a few times. The chain carries TRBV29-1 and TRBJ1-1, with TRBD1 matching over 9 bases. With 2 bases clipped from V and 5 bases from J, the junction kept 6 bases outside the gene matches. Germline loops: CDR1 SQVTM, CDR2 ANQGSEA. This CDR3 has 14 residues. The CDR3, as DNA: TGCAGCGTTGAAATGGACAGGGGTGGAACTGAAGCTTTCTTT. Its translation: CSVEMDRGGTEAFF.

V usage is TRBV4-1 and J usage is TRBJ2-3, with 9 bases matching TRBD1. CDR3 length equals 15 residues. Germline trimming cut 3 bases from V and 4 bases from J; bases unmatched to any gene: 5. Germline loops: CDR1 MGHRA, CDR2 YSYEKL. CDR3: CASSQHGTGPDTQYF. CDR3 coding DNA: TGCGCCAGCAGCCAGCACGGGACAGGGCCAGATACGCAGTATTTT.

This clone was observed a handful of times. The chain uses TRBV5-1 and TRBJ2-3; TRBD2 is a possible D gene (6 bases). The germline V gene has CDR1 SGHRS and CDR2 YFSETQ. The CDR3 length is 13 residues. The germline V and J ends were trimmed by 8 bases and 2 bases, with 12 bases remaining between them. The CDR3 DNA follows: TGCGCCAGTGCGGGGCCAAACACAGATACGCAGTATTTT. Protein sequence: CASAGPNTDTQYF.

The chain combines TRBV6-1 with TRBJ1-1; TRBD1 might be the D (5 bases). The CDR3 has 14 residues. The V and J ends lost 6 bases and 4 bases respectively, with 15 bases between them. Germline loops: CDR1 MNHNS, CDR2 SASEGT. This CDR3 reads CASRRGVGGTEAFF. The CDR3, as DNA: TGTGCCAGCAGAAGAGGGGTAGGAGGCACTGAAGCTTTCTTT.